Each of the 4 T cell receptor beta chains below was sequenced from the same sample in a study of shared clonotypes between healthy human individuals. Generated by immunoSEQ multiplex PCR, the TCRdb table keeps only in-frame clones and is missing some. This sample has about 99,000 clones, with approximately 44% found just once. Sequencing was done on a sample of PBMCs. All receptors come from a middle-aged woman in good health. Some clones in this sample may be carry-over from other donors' samples.

A word on this clone: A clone one base away is much larger, so this may be a read error. This same CDR3 is encoded by further DNA sequences in the sample. The chain joins TRBV9 to TRBJ2-3; D is undetermined. This CDR3 spans 11 amino acids. Germline values: CDR1 SGDLS, CDR2 YYNGEE. V was cut by 0 bases and J by 6 bases, with 2 bases left in between. CDR3 sequence (DNA): TGTGCCAGCAGCGTAGGTGATACGCAGTATTTT. Its translation: CASSVGDTQYF.

The chain joins TRBV20-1 to TRBJ2-7, with D hard to call. V was cut by 3 bases and J by 7 bases, with 10 bases left in between. This CDR3 is built from 11 residues. Germline lookup yields CDR1 DFQATT and CDR2 SNEGSKA (reference sequence). CDR3 coding DNA: TGCAGTGCTAGTCTGTTAGTTGAGCAGTACTTC. Translated, it gives CSASLLVEQYF.

The chain recombines TRBV7-3 with TRBJ2-6; D is ambiguous. CDR3 length: 15 amino acids. Per the germline V gene, CDR1 is SGHTA and CDR2 is FQGTGA. The germline V and J ends were trimmed by 5 bases and 0 bases, with 8 bases remaining between them. CDR3 bases: TGTGCCAGCAGCCCCACAGACTCTGGGGCCAACGTCCTGACTTTC. Its protein product is CASSPTDSGANVLTF.

About this clone: With a far larger clone one base away, a read error is the likely cause. The chain is built from TRBV5-7 and TRBJ2-7; no clear D gene. TRBV5-7 belongs to the ORF category, with a function that is uncertain. The CDR3 has 15 amino acids. Trimming removed 5 bases from V and 2 bases from J, with 17 bases in between. This chain's CDR3 is CASSSLRYSPYEQYF. The CDR3 DNA is TGTGCCAGCAGTTCCCTCCGCTACTCACCCTACGAGCAGTACTTC.